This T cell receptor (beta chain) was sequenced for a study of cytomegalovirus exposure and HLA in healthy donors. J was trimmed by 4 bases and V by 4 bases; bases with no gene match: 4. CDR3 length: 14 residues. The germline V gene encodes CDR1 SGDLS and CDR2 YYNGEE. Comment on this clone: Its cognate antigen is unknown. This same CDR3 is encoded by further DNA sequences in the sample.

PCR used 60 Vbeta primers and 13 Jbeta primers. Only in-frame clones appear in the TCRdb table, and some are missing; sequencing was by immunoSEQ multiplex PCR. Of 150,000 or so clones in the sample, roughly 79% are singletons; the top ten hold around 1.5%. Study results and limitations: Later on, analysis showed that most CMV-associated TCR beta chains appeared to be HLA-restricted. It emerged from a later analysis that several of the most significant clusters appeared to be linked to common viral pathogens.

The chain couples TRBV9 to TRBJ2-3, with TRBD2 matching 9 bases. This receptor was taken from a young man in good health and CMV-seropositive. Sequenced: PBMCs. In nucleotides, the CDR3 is TGTGCCAGCAGCCCCCTAGCGGGGTCAGATACGCAGTATTTT. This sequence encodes CASSPLAGSDTQYF.